The next 24 T cell receptor beta chains were all read from a single sample in a study of OX40 agonist ivuxolimab in advanced cancers. TCRdb keeps only in-frame clones here, not all; method: immunoSEQ multiplex PCR. The sample carries about 120,000 clones, roughly 93% recorded once. Sequenced material: CD4+ or CD8+ T cells sorted from blood, taken in a trial of the OX40 agonist ivuxolimab. These receptors came from an adult with an advanced solid tumor such as melanoma, head and neck, liver or kidney cancer.

The chain employs TRBV19 and TRBJ2-3, with D possibly being TRBD2 (6 bases). Germline V gene sequence: CDR1 LNHDA, CDR2 SQIVND (reference sequence). The CDR3 length is 15 residues. Trimming shortened V by 5 bases and J by 6 bases, and 18 bases separated the two germline ends. The CDR3 coding sequence is TGTGCCAGTAGTGCGGGCGGGGATCCTCGGGATACGCAGTATTTT. It is translated as CASSAGGDPRDTQYF.

This chain connects TRBV5-1 to TRBJ2-2; the D gene is possibly TRBD2 (5 bases). CDR3 length: 15 residues. V gave up 4 bases and J gave up 5 bases, with 15 bases separating them. CDR1 is SGHRS, CDR2 YFSETQ, per germline. The CDR3 coding sequence is TGCGCCAGCAGCATTGAAGCGGCCACTACCGGGGAGCTGTTTTTT. This encodes CASSIEAATTGELFF.

This clone was counted a single time. The V gene is TRBV5-1, the J gene TRBJ2-6; D gene unclear. Germline V lookup: CDR1 SGHRS, CDR2 YFSETQ. The CDR3 loop spans 17 amino acids. With 0 bases removed from V and 0 bases from J, the gap between germline ends came to 10 bases. DNA of the CDR3: TGCGCCAGCAGCTTGGCCGGGTCCGGCTCTGGGGCCAACGTCCTGACTTTC. This encodes CASSLAGSGSGANVLTF.

V usage is TRBV28 and J usage is TRBJ2-2; no clear D. Germline CDR1 and CDR2: MDHEN and SYDVKM. V gave up 6 bases and J gave up 3 bases, with 17 bases separating them. This CDR3 has 16 amino acids. The CDR3 is CASSPRMTHHTGELFF. The CDR3 bases are TGTGCCAGCAGCCCCAGAATGACCCACCACACCGGGGAGCTGTTTTTT. The full variable domain, in which reference TRBV28 and TRBJ2-2 provide the parts outside the CDR3, is DVKVTQSSRYLVKRTGEKVFLECVQDMDHENMFWYRQDPGLGLRLIYFSYDVKMKEKGDIPEGYSVSREKKERFSLILESASTNQTSMYLCASSPRMTHHTGELFFGEGSRLTVL.

The rearrangement uses TRBV5-1 and TRBJ2-5; possible D gene TRBD1, 5 bases. Germline CDR1 reads SGHRS; CDR2 reads YFSETQ. This CDR3 spans 15 amino acids. V was shortened by 1 base and J by 1 base, with 11 bases between the two germline ends. The CDR3 spells CASSLQGNSQETQYF. DNA for the CDR3: TGCGCCAGCAGCTTGCAGGGCAATAGCCAAGAGACCCAGTACTTC.

V gene TRBV6-5 combines with J gene TRBJ1-4; 7 bases are a match to TRBD1. CDR1 is MNHEY and CDR2 is SVGAGI in the germline V gene. With V trimmed by 5 bases and J by 5 bases, 5 bases remained unmatched. CDR3 length: 14 residues. The CDR3 region is CASSRDSSNEKLFF. CDR3 in DNA: TGTGCCAGCAGTAGGGACAGCAGCAATGAAAAACTGTTTTTT.

This sequence joins TRBV4-2 and TRBJ2-3; D unclear. Germline values: CDR1 LGHNA, CDR2 YNFKEQ. This CDR3 contains 13 residues. Trimming removed 1 base from V and 5 bases from J, with 7 bases in between. In nucleotides, the CDR3 is TGTGCCAGCAGCCAAGTCACCAAAGATACGCAGTATTTT. Its protein product is CASSQVTKDTQYF.

V and J are TRBV7-6 and TRBJ2-1, with D possibly TRBD2 on 5 matching bases. This CDR3 is 15 amino acids long. Germline CDR1 is SGHVS and CDR2 is FNYEAQ. With 2 bases removed from V and 4 bases from J, the gap between germline ends came to 12 bases. The CDR3 is CASSLQPSGYNEQFF. The CDR3, as DNA: TGTGCCAGCAGCTTACAACCGTCGGGGTACAATGAGCAGTTCTTC. The full variable domain, with the rest looked up from reference TRBV7-6 and TRBJ2-1, is GAGVSQSPRYKVTKRGQDVALRCDPISGHVSLYWYRQALGQGPEFLTYFNYEAQQDKSGLPNDRFSAERPEGSISTLTIQRTEQRDSAMYRCASSLQPSGYNEQFFGPGTRLTVL.

This chain connects TRBV4-3 to TRBJ2-3; 7 nucleotides align to TRBD2. With 1 base clipped from V and 1 base from J, the junction kept 8 bases outside the gene matches. The CDR3 runs to 17 residues. Germline V lookup: CDR1 LGHNA, CDR2 YSLEER. Here the CDR3 reads CASSQGRRGSGTDTQYF. CDR3 in DNA: TGCGCCAGCAGCCAAGGCCGGCGCGGGAGCGGCACAGATACGCAGTATTTT.

The J gene is TRBJ1-1, the V gene TRBV14; D not resolved. In germline, CDR1 is SGHDN, CDR2 FVKESK. The V and J ends lost 9 bases and 0 bases respectively, with 11 bases between them. The CDR3 loop spans 13 amino acids. Here the CDR3 DNA reads TGTGCCAGTACCCTGACTCTGAACACTGAAGCTTTCTTT. Translating it yields CASTLTLNTEAFF.

V and J are TRBV7-6 and TRBJ1-2; no firm D call. Germline V gene data show CDR1 as SGHVS and CDR2 as FNYEAQ. Trimming cost V 6 bases and J 5 bases, with 13 bases left between them. The CDR3 covers 13 residues. CDR3 region: CASSSYPSYGYTF. In DNA, the CDR3 is TGTGCCAGCAGTTCCTATCCTTCTTATGGCTACACCTTC.

The chain combines TRBV19 with TRBJ2-2; maybe TRBD2 (6 bases). The CDR3 spans 14 residues. Germline V gene data show CDR1 as LNHDA and CDR2 as SQIVND (reference sequence). V was clipped by 4 bases and J by 3 bases, with 9 bases between them. The CDR3 DNA sequence: TGTGCCAGTAGTACTGGCGGGGACACCGGGGAGCTGTTTTTT. Translating it yields CASSTGGDTGELFF.

The chain combines TRBV18 with TRBJ1-1; 9 bases align to TRBD1. The V gene's germline CDR1 is KGHSH and CDR2 LQKENI. CDR3 length equals 16 residues. V gave up 5 bases and J gave up 0 bases; unmatched junction bases: 7. CDR3 DNA sequence: TGTGCCAGCTCATCATGGACAGGGGAATTGAACACTGAAGCTTTCTTT. Translating gives CASSSWTGELNTEAFF. The full variable domain, with the rest looked up from reference TRBV18 and TRBJ1-1, is NAGVMQNPRHLVRRRGQEARLRCSPMKGHSHVYWYRQLPEEGLKFMVYLQKENIIDESGMPKERFSAEFPKEGPSILRIQQVVRGDSAAYFCASSSWTGELNTEAFFGQGTRLTVV.

V is TRBV27 and J is TRBJ2-7; 13 positions agree with TRBD2. Germline CDR1 and CDR2: MNHEY and SMNVEV (reference sequence). The V and J ends lost 9 bases and 1 base, in that order; junction bases with no gene match: 3. CDR3 length: 14 residues. This CDR3 is CASGGLAGSYEQYF. The CDR3 nucleotides read TGTGCCAGTGGGGGACTAGCGGGATCCTACGAGCAGTACTTC.

J is TRBJ2-5 and V is TRBV12-5; D is unresolved. The germline CDR1 and CDR2 sequences are LGHNT and FRNRAP. CDR3 size: 14 residues. Trimming cost V 3 bases and J 1 base, with 9 bases left between them. CDR3 DNA sequence: TGTGCTAGTGGTTTTACGGATATCCAAGAGACCCAGTACTTC. This translates into CASGFTDIQETQYF.

The chain employs TRBV28 and TRBJ2-1, with D hard to call. The CDR3 loop spans 15 amino acids. With 6 bases removed from V and 9 bases from J, the gap between germline ends came to 21 bases. Germline-derived CDR1 and CDR2 are MDHEN and SYDVKM. CDR3 DNA sequence: TGTGCCAGCAGCCTAGGCTCGGGCCCTATCAGTGAGCAGTTCTTC. This translates into CASSLGSGPISEQFF.

The V and J genes are TRBV28 and TRBJ2-1; the D is unclear. Germline-derived CDR1 and CDR2 are MDHEN and SYDVKM. This CDR3 contains 15 residues. Trimming removed 3 bases from V and 2 bases from J, with 11 bases in between. Written as DNA, the CDR3 is TGTGCCAGCAGTTTCGGTGGAAAGGCCTACAATGAGCAGTTCTTC. This sequence encodes CASSFGGKAYNEQFF.

V and J are TRBV6-6 and TRBJ2-5, with D perhaps assigned TRBD1 or TRBD2 (7 bases each). Trimming shortened V by 5 bases and J by 6 bases, and 19 bases separated the two germline ends. From germline, CDR1 is MNHNY and CDR2 SVGAGI (reference sequence). The CDR3 runs 15 residues. The chain's CDR3 is CASSVGGTDGKTQYF. CDR3 sequence (DNA): TGTGCCAGCAGTGTCGGGGGGACAGATGGAAAGACCCAGTACTTC.

The CDR3 DNA reads as TGTGCCAGCAGTATTAGGGACAGGAGGATGAATGAGCAGTTCTTC. It encodes CASSIRDRRMNEQFF. This chain links TRBV28 with TRBJ2-1, with TRBD1 matching over 8 bases. The junction had 10 bases not matched to a gene; V was cut back by 5 bases and J by 7 bases. CDR1 and CDR2 (germline): MDHEN, SYDVKM. The CDR3 sequence is 15 residues long.

The chain is built from TRBV25-1 and TRBJ1-4; maybe TRBD1 (6 bases). The CDR3 has 15 residues. Germline-derived CDR1 and CDR2 are MGHDK and SYGVNS. V gave up 3 bases and J gave up 4 bases, with 12 bases separating them. The DNA of the CDR3 is TGTGCCAGCAGTGAGGTTGGGGGGCATAATGAAAAACTGTTTTTT. It specifies CASSEVGGHNEKLFF.

This clone appeared a single time. J is TRBJ2-2 and V is TRBV5-1, with 7 positions matching TRBD1. The CDR3 runs to 16 residues. The ends lost 3 bases at V and 0 bases at J; junction bases unmatched: 5. Germline CDR1 reads SGHRS; CDR2 reads YFSETQ. The CDR3: CASSYRTGSNTGELFF. In DNA, the CDR3 is TGCGCCAGCAGCTACCGGACAGGTTCGAACACCGGGGAGCTGTTTTTT.

The chain carries TRBV6-5 and TRBJ1-2; weak D call: TRBD1 (5 bases). V was cut by 0 bases and J by 7 bases, with 15 bases left in between. The CDR3 length is 15 residues. Germline CDR1 MNHEY, CDR2 SVGAGI. The CDR3 sequence is CASSYSVGVEAGYTF. Here the CDR3 DNA reads TGTGCCAGCAGTTACTCAGTGGGGGTCGAGGCTGGCTACACCTTC.

The chain combines TRBV19 with TRBJ1-5, with 7 bases matching TRBD1. This CDR3 comprises 14 residues. In germline, CDR1 is LNHDA, CDR2 SQIVND (reference sequence). The V segment lost 9 bases and the J segment 0 bases; nucleotides outside the gene matches: 5. The CDR3 sequence is CASQGQISNQPQHF. The CDR3 DNA is TGTGCCAGCCAGGGACAGATTAGCAATCAGCCCCAGCATTTT.

The chain uses TRBV28 and TRBJ1-2; maybe TRBD1 (6 bases). Trimming removed 4 bases from V and 8 bases from J, with 20 bases in between. In germline, CDR1 is MDHEN, CDR2 SYDVKM. The CDR3 runs to 15 residues. The CDR3 sequence: CASSSLSWGRGGYTF. CDR3 sequence (DNA): TGTGCCAGCAGTTCCCTCTCATGGGGGCGGGGAGGCTACACCTTC.